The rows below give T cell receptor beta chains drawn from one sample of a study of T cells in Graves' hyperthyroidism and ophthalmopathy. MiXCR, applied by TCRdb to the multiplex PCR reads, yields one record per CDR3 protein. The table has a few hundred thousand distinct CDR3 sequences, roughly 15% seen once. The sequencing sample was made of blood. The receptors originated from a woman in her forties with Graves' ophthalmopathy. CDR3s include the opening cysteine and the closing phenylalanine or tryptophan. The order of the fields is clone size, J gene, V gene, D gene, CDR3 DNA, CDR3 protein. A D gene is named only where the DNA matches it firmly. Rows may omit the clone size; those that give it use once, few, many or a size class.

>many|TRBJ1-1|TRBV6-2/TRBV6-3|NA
TGTGCCAGCAGAGCGAGTTCGAACACTGAAGCTTTCTTT
CASRASSNTEAFF
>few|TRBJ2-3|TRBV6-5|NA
TGTGCCAGCAGTTACCGAGGGATCACAGATACGCAGTATTTT
CASSYRGITDTQYF
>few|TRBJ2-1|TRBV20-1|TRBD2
TGCAGTGCCGCGGGGGGACTAGCGCTCTACAATGAGCAGTTCTTC
CSAAGGLALYNEQFF
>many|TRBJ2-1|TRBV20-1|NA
TGCAGTGCTTCCCGGGGACTTTACAATGAGCAGTTCTTC
CSASRGLYNEQFF
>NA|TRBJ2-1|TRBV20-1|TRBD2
TGCAGTGCTCGGACTAGCGGGAGGTACAATGAGCAGTTCTTC
CSARTSGRYNEQFF
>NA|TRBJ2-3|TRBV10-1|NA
TGCGCCAGCAGTGAGTCGGGGTCAGTTTCGCAGTATTTT
CASSESGSVSQYF
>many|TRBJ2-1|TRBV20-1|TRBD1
TGCAGTGCTTGGGACAGGGGAACCTACAATGAGCAGTTCTTC
CSAWDRGTYNEQFF
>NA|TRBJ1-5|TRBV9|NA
TGTGCCAGCAGCGTAGACCTGGGACCGCAGCCCCAGCATTTT
CASSVDLGPQPQHF
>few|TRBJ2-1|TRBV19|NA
TGTGCCAGTAGTTTTAGAACTATTCCCCCCTACAATGAGCAGTTCTTC
CASSFRTIPPYNEQFF
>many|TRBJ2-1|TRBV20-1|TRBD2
TGCAGTGCTAGAAACCTAGCGGGAACATACAATGAGCAGTTCTTC
CSARNLAGTYNEQFF
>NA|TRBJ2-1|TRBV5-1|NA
TGCGCCAGCAGCTTGGCCTGGAATGAGCAGTTCTTC
CASSLAWNEQFF
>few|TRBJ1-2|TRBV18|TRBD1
TGTGCCAGCTCGCAAACAGTCGGACAGGAAGCTATAGGGGGCTACACCTTC
CASSQTVGQEAIGGYTF
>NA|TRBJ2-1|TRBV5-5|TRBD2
TGTGCCGGCAGCTTGCCCAGCGGGGGGGCCTACAACGAGCAGTTCTTC
CAGSLPSGGAYNEQFF
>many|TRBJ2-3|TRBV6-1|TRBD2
TGTGCCAGCAGTGGAGCGGGAGGCGCAGATACGCAGTATTTT
CASSGAGGADTQYF
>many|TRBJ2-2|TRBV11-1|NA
TGTGCCAGCAGCTTGCAGGGGGGAACCGGGGAGCTGTTTTTT
CASSLQGGTGELFF
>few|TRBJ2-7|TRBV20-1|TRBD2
TGCAGTGCTATCAGCGGGAATGGGGTATACGAGCAGTACTTC
CSAISGNGVYEQYF
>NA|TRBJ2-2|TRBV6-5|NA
TGTGCCAGCAGTTACCACAGGGAGTCCGGGGAGCTGTTTTTT
CASSYHRESGELFF
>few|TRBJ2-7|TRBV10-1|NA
TGCGCCAGCAGTCGGGCGGTAACCTACGAGCAGTACTTC
CASSRAVTYEQYF
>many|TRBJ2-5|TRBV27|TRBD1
TGTGCCAGCAGTCTTCGACAGGGAAGGGAGACCCAGTACTTC
CASSLRQGRETQYF
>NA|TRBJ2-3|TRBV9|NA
TGTGCCAGCAGCGTAGGATGGCATTCCCAAGATACGCAGTGTTTT
CASSVGWHSQDTQCF
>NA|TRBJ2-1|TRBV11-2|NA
TGTGCCAGCAGCTTAGTGGGGCAGAGCTCCTACAATGAGCAGTTCTTC
CASSLVGQSSYNEQFF
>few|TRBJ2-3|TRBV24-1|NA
TGTGCCACCAGCTTGGATGATACGCAGTATTTT
CATSLDDTQYF
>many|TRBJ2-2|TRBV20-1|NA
TGCAGTGCTAGGGAGACTACATACGGGGAGCTGTTTTTT
CSARETTYGELFF
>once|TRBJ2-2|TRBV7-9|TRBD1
TGTGCCAGCAGCTCGACAGGGGGGCCCACGCCCGGGGAGCTGTTTTTT
CASSSTGGPTPGELFF
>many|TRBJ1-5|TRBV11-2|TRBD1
TGTGCCAGCAGCCCCAGTACGGGACAGGGTTTCAATCAGCCCCAGCATTTT
CASSPSTGQGFNQPQHF
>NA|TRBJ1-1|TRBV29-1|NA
TGCAGCGTTGCCTTCCACCCCAAGGACACTGAAGCTTTCTTT
CSVAFHPKDTEAFF
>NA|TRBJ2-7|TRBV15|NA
TGTGCCACCAGCAGAGCAGGCAGACCCTACGAGCAGTACTTC
CATSRAGRPYEQYF
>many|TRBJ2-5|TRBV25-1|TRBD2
TGTGCCAGCAGCGGGAGCGGGGCAGCCCAAGAGACCCAGTACTTC
CASSGSGAAQETQYF
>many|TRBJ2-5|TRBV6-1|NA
TGTGCCAGCAGTGAAGGGGGCGGCTCCCCCCAGTACTTC
CASSEGGGSPQYF
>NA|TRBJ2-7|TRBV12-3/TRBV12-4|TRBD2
TGTGCCAGCAGTTTTAACGGGGGGGCAGGCGAGCAGTACTTC
CASSFNGGAGEQYF
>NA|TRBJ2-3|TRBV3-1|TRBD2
TGTGCCAGCAGCCAAGCAGCGGGGGAAAGGGATACGCAGTATTTT
CASSQAAGERDTQYF
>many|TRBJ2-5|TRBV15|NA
TGTGCCACCAGCAGTCCCAGTAAGGTACAAGAGACCCAGTACTTC
CATSSPSKVQETQYF
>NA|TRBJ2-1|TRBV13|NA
TGTGCCAGCAGCCCGGCCAGGGGACGGGTAGGTATTGGAGTGCAGTTCTTC
CASSPARGRVGIGVQFF
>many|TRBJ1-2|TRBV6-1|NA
TGTGCCAGCAGCAGAACAGGGTTAAGAGACTACACCTTC
CASSRTGLRDYTF
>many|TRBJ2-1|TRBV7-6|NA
TGTGCCAGCAGCCGTCCCCAGGGGGGGGGCGCAGGGAATGAGCAGTTCTTC
CASSRPQGGGAGNEQFF
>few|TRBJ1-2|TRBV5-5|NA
TGTGCCAGCAGCTCCAGTCGTGCTAACTATGGCTACACCTTC
CASSSSRANYGYTF
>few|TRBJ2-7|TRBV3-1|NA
TGTGCCAGCAGCCAAGATAATTCAGTTTCCTACGAGCAGTACTTC
CASSQDNSVSYEQYF
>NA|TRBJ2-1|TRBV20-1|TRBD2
TGCAGTGCTAGAGTCCCCCACGGGGGGTCCTACAATGAGCAGTTCTTC
CSARVPHGGSYNEQFF
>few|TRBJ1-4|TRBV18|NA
TGTGCCAGCTCGCTCTACAGTAATGAAAAACTGTTTTTT
CASSLYSNEKLFF
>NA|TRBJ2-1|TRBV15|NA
TGTGCCACCATGGGCAGGTCTACAAGGTTCGGGAACGAGCAGTTCTTC
CATMGRSTRFGNEQFF
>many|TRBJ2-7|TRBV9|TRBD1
TGTGCCAGCAGCGGCTCACAGGGGTACGAGCAGTACTTC
CASSGSQGYEQYF
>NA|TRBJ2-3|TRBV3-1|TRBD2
TGTGCCAGCAGTTCTGCGGGAGACCCAGATACGCAGTATTTT
CASSSAGDPDTQYF
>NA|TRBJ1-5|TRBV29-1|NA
TGCAGCGTTGGGGGGCAGGGATTGGAGCCCCAGCATTTT
CSVGGQGLEPQHF
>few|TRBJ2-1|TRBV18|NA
TGTGCCAGCTCACAATCCGGGATCAACCCCTCCAGTGAGCAGTTCTTC
CASSQSGINPSSEQFF
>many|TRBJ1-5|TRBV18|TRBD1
TGTGCCAGCTCGCAGGGACAGCATCAGCCCCAGCATTTT
CASSQGQHQPQHF
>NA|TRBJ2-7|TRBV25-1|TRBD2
TGTGCCAGCAGACGTCCGGGACTAGCGGCAGGCCCCGTTGGGGAGCAGTACTTC
CASRRPGLAAGPVGEQYF